The subject of this entry is one T cell receptor beta chain. The record originates from a study of blood T cell repertoires in COVID-19. For the study at large: Acute-phase and convalescent COVID-19 samples originated in the United States, Italy and Spain. Sources were T cells, B-cell-depleted T cells, or PBMCs; the material itself was cDNA or gDNA.

Profiling relied on immunoSEQ multiplex PCR, and the TCRdb table lists in-frame clones only, not all of them. The table includes approximately 160,000 clones, roughly 80% detected once. V lost 6 bases to trimming and J lost 4 bases, with 12 bases between them. The germline gives CDR1 MDHEN, CDR2 SYDVKM. The CDR3 covers 13 residues. The sample comprised peripheral blood. The origin of this receptor is a woman older than 75 with acute or convalescent COVID-19. The chain combines TRBV28 with TRBJ1-2; possibly TRBD1 for D (5 bases). The CDR3: CASSRQLSYGYTF. The CDR3 coding sequence is TGTGCCAGCAGCCGACAGCTGAGCTATGGCTACACCTTC.